One and the same sample provided the 30 T cell receptor beta chains below, sequenced in a study of blood T cell repertoires in COVID-19. TCRdb keeps only in-frame clones here, not all; method: immunoSEQ multiplex PCR. The sample has some 350,000 clones; around 90% are singletons. Sequences were obtained from PBMCs or T cells enriched from blood (not recorded which). These receptors were obtained from a young man who had recovered from COVID-19.

The chain is built from TRBV28 and TRBJ2-5, with D possibly TRBD1 on 5 matching bases. The CDR3 has 15 amino acids. V lost 3 bases and J lost 1, with 12 bases in between. Germline CDR1 is MDHEN and CDR2 is SYDVKM. CDR3 protein: CASSFFDSIQETQYF. The DNA of the CDR3 is TGTGCCAGCAGTTTCTTCGACAGTATCCAAGAGACCCAGTACTTC.

V gene TRBV5-1 combines with J gene TRBJ1-2; unclear D gene. The length of the CDR3 is 16 residues. V was cut by 4 bases and J by 0 bases, with 16 bases left in between. The germline V gene encodes CDR1 SGHRS and CDR2 YFSETQ. The CDR3 sequence is CASSEDVGAANYGYTF. The DNA for the CDR3 is TGCGCCAGCAGCGAGGATGTTGGAGCTGCTAACTATGGCTACACCTTC.

This chain uses TRBV15 with TRBJ2-1; TRBD2 is a possible D gene (6 bases). Germline CDR1 and CDR2: LNHNV and YYDKDF (reference sequence). CDR3 length equals 14 residues. The V end was cut by 3 bases, the J end by 8 bases, with 14 bases between. This CDR3 is CATSSLARGDEQFF. The DNA of the CDR3 is TGTGCCACCAGCAGTCTAGCGAGGGGCGATGAGCAGTTCTTC. Variable domain in full (rest from reference TRBV15 and TRBJ2-1): DAMVIQNPRYQVTQFGKPVTLSCSQTLNHNVMYWYQQKSSQAPKLLFHYYDKDFNNEADTPDNFQSRRPNTSFCFLDIRSPGLGDTAMYLCATSSLARGDEQFFGPGTRLTVL.

V and J are TRBV6-2 or TRBV6-3 and TRBJ1-4; 10 positions agree with TRBD1. The CDR3 is 15 residues long. The germline gives CDR1 MNHEY, CDR2 SVGEGT. The trim removed 5 bases at V and 5 bases at J, leaving 5 bases unmatched. CDR3 loop: CASSRVGQGNEKLFF. The CDR3 nucleotides are TGTGCCAGCAGTCGAGTGGGACAGGGGAATGAAAAACTGTTTTTT.

This clone was seen a few times. This chain uses TRBV30 with TRBJ2-7; 8 nucleotides match TRBD2. From germline, CDR1 is GTSNPN and CDR2 SVGIG (reference sequence). The CDR3 totals 14 residues. V shed 1 base, J shed 5 bases, and the junction held 7 bases outside the gene matches. The CDR3 nucleotides read TGTGCCTGGAGTGCGGGGGGGGATTTCGACGAGCAGTACTTC. Its translation: CAWSAGGDFDEQYF.

V and J are TRBV5-1 and TRBJ2-1; possibly TRBD2 for D (7 bases). V was shortened by 0 bases and J by 15 bases, with 16 bases between the two germline ends. The CDR3 is 13 residues long. Germline CDR1 and CDR2: SGHRS and YFSETQ. The CDR3 DNA reads as TGCGCCAGCAGCTTGGATGCTGGGGGGGCGCCGTTCTTC. This gives the protein CASSLDAGGAPFF.

The chain employs TRBV6-1 and TRBJ2-2; no definite D call. V was cut by 1 base and J by 2 bases, with 23 bases left in between. The CDR3 sequence is 20 residues long. CDR1 and CDR2 (germline): MNHNS, SASEGT. The chain's CDR3 is CASSEVFLSQSHLNTGELFF. DNA of the CDR3: TGTGCCAGCAGTGAAGTGTTTCTTTCACAGTCGCACCTAAACACCGGGGAGCTGTTTTTT.

This clone has more than one count but fewer than ten. The chain joins TRBV6-5 to TRBJ1-1, with D perhaps matching TRBD1 (6 bases). This CDR3 is built from 12 residues. The germline CDR1 and CDR2 sequences are MNHEY and SVGAGI. The V and J ends lost 4 bases and 10 bases respectively, with 13 bases between them. CDR3 nucleotide sequence: TGTGCCAGCAGTTCCCCAGGGGATGGAGCTTTCTTT. Protein: CASSSPGDGAFF.

The rearrangement links TRBV5-4 to TRBJ2-7, with D maybe TRBD1 (7 bases). The V end lost 3 bases, the J end lost 3 bases, and 13 bases lay between the germline ends. Germline CDR1 and CDR2: SGHNT and YYREEE (reference sequence). This CDR3 is 14 amino acids long. For the CDR3, the DNA is TGTGCCAGCAGCTCCGGGGGACAGCTCTACGAGCAGTACTTC. Amino acid sequence: CASSSGGQLYEQYF.

The chain employs TRBV27 and TRBJ2-7, with D possibly being TRBD1 (5 bases). The CDR3 contains 11 residues. V shed 4 bases and J shed 6 bases, with 7 bases lying between them. In germline, CDR1 is MNHEY, CDR2 SMNVEV (reference sequence). CDR3 DNA sequence: TGTGCCAGCAGTTGGGGCCTCGAGCAGTACTTC. This sequence encodes CASSWGLEQYF.

The chain has TRBV6-5 and TRBJ1-5, with D possibly matching TRBD1 (6 bases). Per the germline V gene, CDR1 is MNHEY and CDR2 is SVGAGI. Between the trimmed V and J ends, which lost 6 bases and 0 bases, there was a span of 12 bases. CDR3 length: 15 amino acids. The CDR3: CASSKQGPSNQPQHF. The CDR3 nucleotides read TGTGCCAGCAGCAAACAGGGCCCTAGCAATCAGCCCCAGCATTTT.

The chain is built from TRBV28 and TRBJ2-5; TRBD1 agrees at 9 bases. After removal of 5 bases from V and 4 bases from J, the junction contained 5 bases not matched to a gene. This CDR3 is built from 14 residues. Germline V gene data show CDR1 as MDHEN and CDR2 as SYDVKM. In DNA, the CDR3 is TGTGCCAGCAGTCCGGGACAGGGACCAGAGACCCAGTACTTC. It translates to CASSPGQGPETQYF.

The chain links TRBV19 to TRBJ2-6, with TRBD1 matching over 7 bases. There are 17 residues in the CDR3. The J segment lost 0 bases and the V segment lost 4 bases, leaving 6 bases of the junction unmatched. CDR1 LNHDA and CDR2 SQIVND come from the germline V gene (reference sequence). CDR3 DNA: TGTGCCAGTAGTACCCAGGGGACAGCCTCTGGGGCCAACGTCCTGACTTTC. It translates to CASSTQGTASGANVLTF.

Here the CDR3 DNA reads TGTGCCAGCTCACAAGCACAGATTCGCTCTGGAAACACCATATATTTT. Translating it yields CASSQAQIRSGNTIYF. The rearrangement joins TRBV18 to TRBJ1-3; D gene unclear. Trimming took off 4 bases at V and 0 bases at J, with 13 bases between the two ends. Germline CDR1 and CDR2: KGHSH and LQKENI. This CDR3 is built from 16 residues. Filled out from reference TRBV18 and TRBJ1-3, the complete variable domain reads NAGVMQNPRHLVRRRGQEARLRCSPMKGHSHVYWYRQLPEEGLKFMVYLQKENIIDESGMPKERFSAEFPKEGPSILRIQQVVRGDSAAYFCASSQAQIRSGNTIYFGEGSWLTVV.

This rearrangement joins TRBV9 to TRBJ1-1; no clear D gene. In germline, CDR1 is SGDLS, CDR2 YYNGEE. The CDR3 extends over 14 amino acids. V lost 2 bases and J 7 bases, leaving 15 bases between the germline ends. The DNA for the CDR3 is TGTGCCAGCAGCGTTTCGGGGAGGCCAAATGAAGCTTTCTTT. This encodes CASSVSGRPNEAFF.

This clone was counted a single time. The rearrangement uses TRBV5-1 and TRBJ1-4, with a weak D call TRBD1 (5 bases). The CDR3 is 15 residues long. Trimming stripped 0 bases from V and 5 bases from J, with 11 bases between. Germline assignment: CDR1 SGHRS and CDR2 YFSETQ. The DNA for the CDR3 is TGCGCCAGCAGCTTGGAAGGGACTTACAATGAAAAACTGTTTTTT. As protein: CASSLEGTYNEKLFF.

The chain recombines TRBV18 with TRBJ2-5; 7 nucleotides line up with TRBD1. Losses at the gene ends were 3 bases for V and 6 bases for J; bases not matched to a gene: 19. This CDR3 is 18 amino acids long. Germline-derived CDR1 and CDR2 are KGHSH and LQKENI. The CDR3 DNA follows: TGTGCCAGCTCACCCGAGCCCGTGCAACAGGGGATTGGGCAGACCCAGTACTTC. Translated, it gives CASSPEPVQQGIGQTQYF.

This chain connects TRBV9 to TRBJ1-2, with TRBD1 matching over 10 bases. V lost 6 bases and J lost 0; bases outside the gene matches: 11. CDR1 is SGDLS and CDR2 is YYNGEE in the germline V gene. The CDR3 has 17 amino acids. The CDR3 here is CASTRYDRGLPNYGYTF. Written as DNA, the CDR3 is TGTGCCAGCACTCGATATGACAGGGGGCTCCCTAACTATGGCTACACCTTC.

This clone was found a few times. This chain uses TRBV19 with TRBJ2-2; TRBD1 matches at 9 bases. CDR1 and CDR2 from the germline V gene are LNHDA and SQIVND (reference sequence). CDR3 length: 14 residues. J was trimmed by 4 bases and V by 9 bases; bases with no gene match: 6. CDR3 loop: CASKQGARTGELFF. The CDR3 nucleotides are TGTGCCAGCAAACAGGGGGCGCGCACCGGGGAGCTGTTTTTT.

This chain connects TRBV11-3 to TRBJ2-7, with D possibly matching TRBD2 (9 bases). V gave up 5 bases and J gave up 7 bases, with 18 bases separating them. Germline V gene data show CDR1 as SGHNT and CDR2 as YENEEA. The CDR3 covers 14 residues. The CDR3 bases are TGTGCCAGCAGCGCGGACAGGGCGGGGGGGGAGCAGTACTTC. It is translated as CASSADRAGGEQYF.

This sequence joins TRBV4-1 and TRBJ2-1, with D unresolved. Germline values: CDR1 MGHRA, CDR2 YSYEKL. This CDR3 is built from 14 residues. Trimming took 1 base from V and 9 from J, leaving 13 bases between them. CDR3 sequence reads: CASSQVPESSEQFF. DNA of the CDR3: TGCGCCAGCAGCCAAGTCCCGGAGAGCTCTGAGCAGTTCTTC.

The CDR3 DNA follows: TGTGCCAGCAGCAAATTGAAAGACAGGGGGCTGGGTTCCTACGAGCAGTACTTC. This translates into CASSKLKDRGLGSYEQYF. V usage is TRBV21-1 and J usage is TRBJ2-7; no DNA check was done on the table's D call, TRBD1. TRBV21-1 is shown as a pseudogene. The CDR3 runs to 18 residues.

This chain joins TRBV7-9 and TRBJ2-7, with 9 nucleotides matching TRBD1. CDR1 is SEHNR and CDR2 is FQNEAQ in the germline V gene (reference sequence). After removal of 5 bases from V and 3 bases from J, the junction contained 5 bases not matched to a gene. This CDR3 has 14 amino acids. In DNA form, the CDR3 reads TGTGCCAGCAGCACCACGGGACAGGGCTACGAGCAGTACTTC. Translating it yields CASSTTGQGYEQYF.

The chain joins TRBV3-1 (or the pseudogene TRBV3-2) to TRBJ2-7; 9 nucleotides agree with TRBD1. The CDR3 is 17 residues long. In germline, CDR1 is LGHDT, CDR2 YNNKEL (reference sequence). The V gene end was trimmed by 0 bases and the J gene end by 5 bases; junction bases not matched to a gene: 11. The CDR3 DNA is TGTGCCAGCAGCCAAGACTTACCGGGACAGGGTTTCAACGAGCAGTACTTC. The encoded protein is CASSQDLPGQGFNEQYF.

The rearrangement uses TRBV5-1 and TRBJ2-7; 11 bases line up with TRBD2. Germline V gene lookup returns CDR1 SGHRS and CDR2 YFSETQ. CDR3 length: 16 amino acids. V shed 0 bases, J shed 4 bases, and the junction held 6 bases outside the gene matches. CDR3 nucleotide sequence: TGCGCCAGCAGCTTGGAGCCTAGCGGGGGGTATTACGAGCAGTACTTC. It codes for CASSLEPSGGYYEQYF.

The V and J genes are TRBV24-1 and TRBJ1-3; TRBD1 matches at 8 bases. This CDR3 is built from 17 residues. V shed 2 bases, J shed 2 bases, and the junction held 7 bases outside the gene matches. Germline CDR1 reads KGHDR; CDR2 reads SFDVKD. In DNA form, the CDR3 reads TGTGCCACCAGTGATTCGGGACAGGTCGGTACTGGAAACACCATATATTTT. Translation gives CATSDSGQVGTGNTIYF.

The chain uses TRBV18 and TRBJ2-5; 8 bases are shared with TRBD1. V lost 0 bases, J lost 5 bases, and 8 bases stayed unmatched. This CDR3 has 16 residues. CDR1 is KGHSH and CDR2 is LQKENI in the germline V gene. CDR3 sequence (DNA): TGTGCCAGCTCACCACCCGGGACAGGTCGGCGGGAGACCCAGTACTTC. It encodes CASSPPGTGRRETQYF. Full variable domain (outside the CDR3, taken from reference TRBV18 and TRBJ2-5): NAGVMQNPRHLVRRRGQEARLRCSPMKGHSHVYWYRQLPEEGLKFMVYLQKENIIDESGMPKERFSAEFPKEGPSILRIQQVVRGDSAAYFCASSPPGTGRRETQYFGPGTRLLVL.

This sequence joins TRBV11-2 and TRBJ2-5; TRBD1 is a possible D gene (5 bases). V lost 2 bases, J lost 5 bases, and 9 bases lay in between. The CDR3 runs to 13 residues. In germline, CDR1 is SGHAT, CDR2 FQNNGV. CDR3 nucleotide sequence: TGTGCCAGCAGCTTAAGGGGCGTGGAGACCCAGTACTTC. This encodes CASSLRGVETQYF.

This sequence joins TRBV5-4 and TRBJ2-3; D is unresolved. The CDR3 is made up of 14 amino acids. The V gene lost 3 bases and the J gene lost 0 bases, with 8 bases spanning the gap. Germline-derived CDR1 and CDR2 are SGHNT and YYREEE (reference sequence). The CDR3 DNA is TGTGCCAGCAGCTGGAGTTCTAGCACAGATACGCAGTATTTT. Translated: CASSWSSSTDTQYF. The full variable domain, its missing parts supplied by reference TRBV5-4 and TRBJ2-3, is ETGVTQSPTHLIKTRGQQVTLRCSSQSGHNTVSWYQQALGQGPQFIFQYYREEENGRGNFPPRFSGLQFPNYSSELNVNALELDDSALYLCASSWSSSTDTQYFGPGTRLTVL.

The J gene is TRBJ2-7, the V gene TRBV20-1; D ambiguous. This CDR3 is 11 amino acids long. The germline V gene encodes CDR1 DFQATT and CDR2 SNEGSKA (reference sequence). V dropped 3 bases and J dropped 4 bases, with 7 bases sitting between them. The DNA of the CDR3 is TGCAGTGCTAGTTCACTTTACGAGCAGTACTTC. This codes for CSASSLYEQYF.